This entry lists 27 T cell receptor beta chains sequenced from one sample in a study of T-cell memory formation after mild COVID-19. TCRdb fed the 5' RACE reads into MiXCR, producing one record per CDR3 protein. The sample yields roughly 600,000 distinct CDR3 sequences, roughly 17% seen once. Sequences were obtained from PBMCs or a T cell subset sorted from them (not recorded which). These receptors were collected from an adult woman who had mild COVID-19 (a few samples of this study predate the infection). Cell type and time point are not known.

The rearrangement uses TRBV3-1 and TRBJ1-1; TRBD1 matches 9 bases. This CDR3 is built from 16 residues. Germline loops: CDR1 LGHDT, CDR2 YNNKEL (reference sequence). With 0 bases clipped from V and 1 base from J, the junction kept 3 bases outside the gene matches. The CDR3 nucleotides are TGTGCCAGCAGCCAAGAAAGGGGACAGGGGAACACTGAAGCTTTCTTT. Amino acids: CASSQERGQGNTEAFF.

The CDR3 loop reads CASSPRSGGYEQFF. CDR3 DNA: TGTGCCAGCAGCCCCCGTAGCGGGGGCTATGAGCAGTTCTTC. V is TRBV7-2 and J is TRBJ2-1, with 9 bases matching TRBD2. CDR1 is SGHTA, CDR2 FQGNSA, per germline. The V gene end was trimmed by 5 bases and the J gene end by 8 bases; junction bases not matched to a gene: 7. The CDR3 loop spans 14 amino acids.

This chain uses TRBV2 with TRBJ1-1; D is unclear. CDR1 is SNHLY and CDR2 is FYNNEI in the germline V gene. Trimming cost V 3 bases and J 1 base, with 6 bases left between them. There are 13 residues in the CDR3. The CDR3 nucleotides read TGTGCCAGCAGTGATCCGGGGAACACTGAAGCTTTCTTT. Amino acids: CASSDPGNTEAFF.

Only a few counts were recorded for this clonotype. This rearrangement joins TRBV7-9 to TRBJ2-7; tentatively, D is TRBD1 (5 bases). The CDR3 totals 13 residues. Germline CDR1 reads SEHNR; CDR2 reads FQNEAQ (reference sequence). V was clipped by 5 bases and J by 5 bases, with 13 bases between them. The CDR3 DNA is TGTGCCAGCAGCCCGACAGTTTCCGACGAGCAGTACTTC. It is translated as CASSPTVSDEQYF.

This chain connects TRBV4-1 to TRBJ2-6, with D perhaps being TRBD1 or TRBD2 (5 bases each). V gave up 6 bases and J gave up 0 bases, with 15 bases separating them. CDR3 size: 17 residues. From germline, CDR1 is MGHRA and CDR2 YSYEKL. CDR3 nucleotide sequence: TGCGCCAGCAGGGACCCCTTGGGACCCTCTGGGGCCAACGTCCTGACTTTC. It encodes CASRDPLGPSGANVLTF.

The V gene is TRBV7-9, the J gene TRBJ1-1; no firm D call. The CDR3 is made up of 14 amino acids. CDR1 SEHNR and CDR2 FQNEAQ come from the germline V gene (reference sequence). With 4 bases removed from V and 6 bases from J, the gap between germline ends came to 15 bases. The CDR3 spells CASSSQEFRAEAFF. CDR3 DNA sequence: TGTGCCAGCAGCTCCCAGGAGTTTAGGGCTGAAGCTTTCTTT.

This clonotype was recorded at least ten times. V usage is TRBV5-1 and J usage is TRBJ2-2, with 8 positions matching TRBD2. The junction had 7 bases not matched to a gene; V was cut back by 7 bases and J by 2 bases. Per the germline V gene, CDR1 is SGHRS and CDR2 is YFSETQ. CDR3 length: 15 amino acids. The CDR3 spells CASRPGLGNTGELFF. The CDR3 DNA is TGCGCCAGCCGTCCGGGACTAGGAAACACCGGGGAGCTGTTTTTT.

The J gene is TRBJ2-1, the V gene TRBV6-2 or TRBV6-3; 11 nucleotides match TRBD2. The CDR3 has 15 amino acids. Germline assignment: CDR1 MNHEY and CDR2 SVGEGT. Germline trimming cut 2 bases from V and 10 bases from J; bases unmatched to any gene: 7. CDR3 in DNA: TGTGCCAGCAGTTACATCACTAGCGGGAGCCGGGAGCAGTTCTTC. Amino acids: CASSYITSGSREQFF.

This clonotype was detected only a few times. The chain uses TRBV12-3 or TRBV12-4 and TRBJ1-2; no clear D gene. Trimming cost V 6 bases and J 7 bases, with 18 bases left between them. The CDR3 is made up of 14 amino acids. CDR3 sequence: CASRSDGRTFGYTF. The CDR3 DNA reads as TGTGCCAGCAGGTCGGACGGACGCACCTTTGGCTACACCTTC.

V and J are TRBV10-3 and TRBJ2-7; TRBD1 matches 10 bases. The CDR3 runs to 17 residues. V was clipped by 3 bases and J by 7 bases; unmatched bases: 15. Germline CDR1 is ENHRY and CDR2 is SYGVKD. CDR3 nucleotides: TGTGCCATCAGTGACCTGAAACAACTGACAGGGGGCGCGGAGCAGTACTTC. Translating it yields CAISDLKQLTGGAEQYF.

This clonotype showed up just a few times. V gene TRBV20-1 combines with J gene TRBJ1-1; D perhaps matches TRBD1 (6 bases). Germline V gives CDR1 DFQATT, CDR2 SNEGSKA (reference sequence). This CDR3 comprises 13 residues. Between the trimmed V and J ends, which lost 3 bases and 3 bases, there was a span of 11 bases. The CDR3: CSARQGPYTEAFF. The CDR3 coding sequence is TGCAGTGCTAGGCAGGGGCCGTACACTGAAGCTTTCTTT.

This clonotype was found a few times. The chain carries TRBV12-3 or TRBV12-4 and TRBJ2-7; D is perhaps TRBD2 (6 bases). Trimming pared 5 bases from V and 6 bases from J, leaving 14 bases between. The CDR3 spans 13 residues. CDR3 in amino acids: CASSASLGGEQYF. The CDR3 DNA is TGTGCCAGCAGTGCGAGCCTGGGGGGCGAGCAGTACTTC.

This clonotype was observed at least ten times. V is TRBV11-2 and J is TRBJ2-7; TRBD1 aligns across 9 bases. V lost 4 bases to trimming and J lost 4 bases; unmatched junction nucleotides: 2. Germline lookup yields CDR1 SGHAT and CDR2 FQNNGV. This CDR3 spans 13 amino acids. The CDR3 is CASSWGTGYEQYF. CDR3 DNA: TGTGCCAGCAGCTGGGGGACAGGGTACGAGCAGTACTTC.

The V gene is TRBV11-2, the J gene TRBJ2-3; D is undetermined. The CDR3 consists of 14 residues. CDR1 and CDR2 from the germline V gene are SGHAT and FQNNGV. The V end lost 4 bases, the J end lost 2 bases, and 10 bases lay between the germline ends. CDR3 sequence reads: CASSSHEPTDTQYF. DNA of the CDR3: TGTGCCAGCAGCTCCCACGAACCCACAGATACGCAGTATTTT.

This chain joins TRBV7-8 and TRBJ2-5; D gene ambiguous. The CDR3 spans 17 residues. Trimming cost V 0 bases and J 1 base, with 15 bases left between them. CDR1 and CDR2 (germline): SGHVS, FQNEAQ. DNA of the CDR3: TGTGCCAGCAGCTTAGCGGGAAGAGTGGTTTTCCAAGAGACCCAGTACTTC. Translated, it gives CASSLAGRVVFQETQYF. The complete variable domain, with remaining parts taken from reference TRBV7-8 and TRBJ2-5, reads GAGVSQSPRYKVAKRGQDVALRCDPISGHVSLFWYQQALGQGPEFLTYFQNEAQLDKSGLPSDRFFAERPEGSVSTLKIQRTQQEDSAVYLCASSLAGRVVFQETQYFGPGTRLLVL.

In DNA, the CDR3 is TGTGCCAGCAGCTTCAGGGCAACTAATGAAAAACTGTTTTTT. Encoded protein: CASSFRATNEKLFF. This sequence joins TRBV5-8 and TRBJ1-4, with a possible D match to TRBD1 (5 bases). Trimming removed 2 bases at V and 0 bases at J, with 5 bases between. This CDR3 spans 14 amino acids. Germline V CDR1 and CDR2: SGHTS, YDEGEE. Combining the CDR3 with reference TRBV5-8 and TRBJ1-4 gives the whole variable domain EAGVTQSPTHLIKTRGQQATLRCSPISGHTSVYWYQQALGLGLQFLLWYDEGEERNRGNFPPRFSGRQFPNYSSELNVNALELEDSALYLCASSFRATNEKLFFGSGTQLSVL.

CDR3: CASSPYLTNLAARTDTQYF. The CDR3 coding sequence is TGTGCCAGCAGCCCCTATCTGACAAACCTAGCGGCCCGCACAGATACGCAGTATTTT. The chain combines TRBV7-3 with TRBJ2-3; 7 nucleotides match TRBD2. J was trimmed by 1 base and V by 5 bases; bases with no gene match: 18. CDR1 is SGHTA, CDR2 FQGTGA, per germline. The CDR3 is 19 residues long.

The CDR3 protein is CASSWGTGQQETQYF. CDR3 in DNA: TGCGCCAGCAGCTGGGGGACAGGGCAACAAGAGACCCAGTACTTC. V is TRBV5-1 and J is TRBJ2-5, with 9 bases lining up with TRBD1. The CDR3 covers 15 residues. With V trimmed by 3 bases and J by 2 bases, 5 bases remained unmatched. Germline assignment: CDR1 SGHRS and CDR2 YFSETQ.

The table lists this clonotype with many counts. CDR3 in DNA: TGTGCCAGCAGTTTGCGGGAGTCCTACGAGCAGTACTTC. Its translation: CASSLRESYEQYF. The rearrangement uses TRBV12-3 or TRBV12-4 and TRBJ2-7, with 7 bases identical to TRBD2. V gave up 3 bases and J gave up 1 base; unmatched junction bases: 0. The CDR3 consists of 13 residues.

The J gene is TRBJ1-1, the V gene TRBV5-1, with unresolved D. Per the germline V gene, CDR1 is SGHRS and CDR2 is YFSETQ. CDR3 length: 12 amino acids. Trimming pared 4 bases from V and 9 bases from J, leaving 13 bases between. In DNA, the CDR3 is TGCGCCAGCAGCCTCGAAAGCGAAAAAGCTTTCTTT. This sequence encodes CASSLESEKAFF.

V usage is TRBV29-1 and J usage is TRBJ2-3; 10 bases are shared with TRBD1. The CDR3 consists of 14 residues. The ends lost 7 bases at V and 3 bases at J; junction bases unmatched: 7. From germline, CDR1 is SQVTM and CDR2 ANQGSEA. In DNA form, the CDR3 reads TGCAGCGCCGCCCGGACAGGGGGGACAGATACGCAGTATTTT. Protein: CSAARTGGTDTQYF.

This chain's CDR3 is CATSREGGSYNEQFF. The CDR3 DNA sequence: TGTGCCACCAGCAGAGAGGGCGGCTCCTACAATGAGCAGTTCTTC. The chain recombines TRBV15 with TRBJ2-1; unclear D gene. V shed 0 bases and J shed 0 bases, with 6 bases lying between them. The germline CDR1 and CDR2 sequences are LNHNV and YYDKDF (reference sequence). CDR3 length: 15 amino acids.

This clonotype came up a few times. The CDR3 DNA follows: TGTGCCAGCACCGACCAAAGGACTAGCGGGGACGAGCAGTACTTC. As protein: CASTDQRTSGDEQYF. The chain recombines TRBV7-9 with TRBJ2-7; the match to TRBD2 covers 12 bases. V shed 7 bases and J 5 bases; nucleotides not matched to a gene: 9. CDR1 is SEHNR and CDR2 is FQNEAQ in the germline V gene (reference sequence). The CDR3 has 15 amino acids.

V and J are TRBV6-1 and TRBJ2-1; TRBD1 matches at 10 bases. This CDR3 spans 15 amino acids. Unmatched junction bases numbered 11, after V lost 7 bases and J lost 8 bases. The germline gives CDR1 MNHNS, CDR2 SASEGT. The CDR3, as DNA: TGTGCCAGCACTAGCCGGGACAGGGGATTTCATGAGCAGTTCTTC. This sequence encodes CASTSRDRGFHEQFF.

This clonotype was detected a few times. The chain uses TRBV6-2 or TRBV6-3 and TRBJ2-7; possibly TRBD2 for D (6 bases). V was cut by 0 bases and J by 5 bases, with 29 bases left in between. CDR3 length: 20 residues. Germline-derived CDR1 and CDR2 are MNHEY and SVGEGT. In DNA form, the CDR3 reads TGTGCCAGCAGTTACTCGATCCTCGGGCGGGACGAATACTATAGAGACGAGCAGTACTTC. This encodes CASSYSILGRDEYYRDEQYF.

This clonotype has just a few counts. The rearrangement uses TRBV5-1 and TRBJ1-5; D might be TRBD1 (6 bases). Germline V CDR1 and CDR2: SGHRS, YFSETQ. This CDR3 comprises 14 residues. The V end lost 3 bases, the J end lost 6 bases, and 13 bases lay between the germline ends. CDR3 region: CASSSQGLGQPQHF. The CDR3 DNA follows: TGCGCCAGCAGCTCACAGGGCTTAGGTCAGCCCCAGCATTTT.

This clonotype appeared a few times. The rearrangement joins TRBV28 to TRBJ2-7, with TRBD2 identical over 15 bases. Germline V gene lookup returns CDR1 MDHEN and CDR2 SYDVKM. There are 19 residues in the CDR3. V lost 4 bases to trimming and J lost 9 bases; unmatched junction nucleotides: 19. The CDR3 loop is CASSYLERPGTSGRKVQYF. The DNA of the CDR3 is TGTGCCAGCAGTTACCTCGAGAGGCCCGGGACTAGCGGGAGGAAGGTGCAGTACTTC. Drawing the rest from reference TRBV28 and TRBJ2-7, the complete variable domain is DVKVTQSSRYLVKRTGEKVFLECVQDMDHENMFWYRQDPGLGLRLIYFSYDVKMKEKGDIPEGYSVSREKKERFSLILESASTNQTSMYLCASSYLERPGTSGRKVQYFGPGTRLTVT.